The next 31 T cell receptor beta chains were all read from a single sample in a study of spatial heterogeneity in lung cancer. TCRdb reprocessed the 5' RACE reads via MiXCR and lists one record per CDR3 protein. The sample contains about 120,000 distinct CDR3 sequences, 12% of which appear only once. Described time point: blood at routine non-recurrence follow-up after resection. The input material, whole RNA from tumor, nontumor lung or frozen PBMC, was sequenced unsorted. The sample here was PBMCs, taken at follow-up. The source of these receptors is a male donor with early-stage non-small cell lung cancer.

This sequence joins TRBV12-3 or TRBV12-4 and TRBJ1-3; D perhaps matches TRBD1 (6 bases). The ends were cut back, 8 bases at V and 5 bases at J, with 16 bases in the middle. CDR3 length: 14 residues. Here the CDR3 reads CASEERDTRNTIYF. The CDR3 DNA sequence: TGTGCCAGCGAAGAACGGGACACAAGAAACACCATATATTTT.

The chain carries TRBV6-5 and TRBJ2-5; D gene ambiguous. CDR3 length: 12 amino acids. Trimming removed 6 bases from V and 8 bases from J, with 13 bases in between. In germline, CDR1 is MNHEY, CDR2 SVGAGI. The CDR3 region has the DNA TGTGCCAGCAGAGACGGTCCCGATACCCAGTACTTC. Its protein is CASRDGPDTQYF.

The rearrangement links TRBV18 to TRBJ2-3; D is perhaps TRBD2 (5 bases). V was trimmed by 6 bases and J by 6 bases, leaving 10 bases between them. The CDR3 sequence is 12 residues long. CDR1 and CDR2 from the germline V gene are KGHSH and LQKENI. CDR3 sequence (DNA): TGTGCCAGCTCGGCTAGGAGGGATACGCAGTATTTT. This codes for CASSARRDTQYF.

This clonotype was counted a few times. The chain links TRBV24-1 to TRBJ2-7; TRBD1 matches at 7 bases. J gave up 7 bases and V 3 bases, and 11 bases lay outside the gene matches. The CDR3 sequence is 15 residues long. Per the germline V gene, CDR1 is KGHDR and CDR2 is SFDVKD. CDR3 nucleotide sequence: TGTGCCACCAGTGATCCCCGACAGGGCGGAATAGAGCAGTACTTC. Translation: CATSDPRQGGIEQYF.

This chain joins TRBV10-3 and TRBJ2-1; D might be TRBD1 (5 bases). V lost 6 bases to trimming and J lost 5 bases, with 29 bases between them. Germline CDR1 ENHRY, CDR2 SYGVKD. CDR3 length equals 19 residues. The CDR3 spells CAISSRGASTPLSHNEQFF. CDR3 nucleotides: TGTGCCATCAGCTCTAGGGGCGCCTCGACTCCTCTCTCTCACAATGAGCAGTTCTTC.

This chain joins TRBV12-3 or TRBV12-4 and TRBJ1-4; 11 nucleotides match TRBD1. The J segment lost 8 bases and the V segment lost 5 bases, leaving 7 bases of the junction unmatched. CDR3 length equals 15 residues. The CDR3 DNA reads TGTGCCAGCAGTACCTCCGGGACAGGGGGAGAAAAACTGTTTTTT. Its protein product is CASSTSGTGGEKLFF.

This clonotype occurred a few times. The gene calls are TRBV7-2 and TRBJ1-2; D is perhaps TRBD1 (6 bases). Germline V CDR1 and CDR2: SGHTA, FQGNSA. V shed 5 bases and J shed 4 bases, with 26 bases lying between them. The CDR3 is 18 residues long. CDR3 in amino acids: CASSPAERGGRPLYGYTF. The CDR3 DNA reads as TGTGCCAGCAGCCCGGCTGAGCGCGGGGGGCGACCCCTCTATGGCTACACCTTC.

This clonotype showed up just a few times. The genes are TRBV28 and TRBJ1-6; D possibly corresponds to TRBD1 (5 bases). The CDR3 covers 16 residues. V lost 5 bases to trimming and J lost 9 bases, with 20 bases between them. CDR1 is MDHEN, CDR2 SYDVKM, per germline. The DNA of the CDR3 is TGTGCCAGCAGTCTCGCGGGCCAAGGGGTTCGTTCACCCCTCCACTTT. Translating gives CASSLAGQGVRSPLHF.

This clonotype was picked up many times. V usage is TRBV19 and J usage is TRBJ1-5; D not resolved. The V gene's germline CDR1 is LNHDA and CDR2 SQIVND (reference sequence). The V end lost 9 bases, the J end lost 7 bases, and 13 bases lay between the germline ends. This CDR3 contains 12 residues. CDR3 sequence: CASATLAQPQHF. The DNA for the CDR3 is TGTGCCAGCGCGACTCTGGCGCAGCCCCAGCATTTT. Drawing the rest from reference TRBV19 and TRBJ1-5, the complete variable domain is DGGITQSPKYLFRKEGQNVTLSCEQNLNHDAMYWYRQDPGQGLRLIYYSQIVNDFQKGDIAEGYSVSREKKESFPLTVTSAQKNPTAFYLCASATLAQPQHFGDGTRLSIL.

This clonotype was seen many times. The V and J genes are TRBV24-1 and TRBJ2-7; 7 positions match TRBD1. With V trimmed by 4 bases and J by 0 bases, 5 bases remained unmatched. The CDR3 runs to 15 residues. Germline V gives CDR1 KGHDR, CDR2 SFDVKD. The CDR3 loop is CATSDPGTASYEQYF. DNA for the CDR3: TGTGCCACCAGTGACCCCGGGACAGCCTCCTACGAGCAGTACTTC.

The count of this clonotype is one. Germline and junction disagree at one end, which may indicate a read error. The rearrangement links TRBV20-1 to TRBJ1-4; the match to TRBD1 covers 7 bases. This CDR3 is 14 amino acids long. Germline CDR1 and CDR2: DFQATT and SNEGSKA (reference sequence). The CDR3 reads CSATSNRGGENLFF. In nucleotides, the CDR3 is TGCAGTGCTACCTCGAACAGGGGTGGTGAAAACCTGTTTTTT.

This clonotype was observed many times. The chain carries TRBV11-2 and TRBJ2-3; 10 bases are a match to TRBD1. V lost 6 bases to trimming and J lost 4 bases; unmatched junction nucleotides: 7. The germline gives CDR1 SGHAT, CDR2 FQNNGV. This CDR3 spans 15 amino acids. CDR3 sequence reads: CASRKPGQGPDTQYF. CDR3 in DNA: TGTGCCAGCAGGAAGCCGGGACAGGGGCCAGATACGCAGTATTTT.

The rearrangement joins TRBV7-2 to TRBJ2-5; 8 bases fit TRBD2. Losses at the gene ends were 0 bases for V and 5 bases for J; bases not matched to a gene: 11. The CDR3 is 17 residues long. Germline V CDR1 and CDR2: SGHTA, FQGNSA. CDR3 residues: CASSLAVAGRSKETQYF. In nucleotides, the CDR3 is TGTGCCAGCAGCTTAGCGGTAGCGGGGAGAAGCAAGGAGACCCAGTACTTC.

By frequency in the sample, this clonotype is medium-sized. CDR3 sequence: CASSQDGAQGVAGELFF. CDR3 DNA sequence: TGCGCCAGCAGCCAAGATGGCGCACAGGGGGTCGCCGGGGAGCTGTTTTTT. The chain has TRBV4-3 and TRBJ2-2; TRBD1 matches at 8 bases. J was trimmed by 6 bases and V by 0 bases; bases with no gene match: 9. CDR1 is LGHNA and CDR2 is YSLEER in the germline V gene. The CDR3 loop spans 17 amino acids.

This clonotype came up a few times. This chain joins TRBV28 and TRBJ1-2; TRBD1 aligns across 10 bases. Germline V gives CDR1 MDHEN, CDR2 SYDVKM. Trimming removed 6 bases from V and 5 bases from J; junction bases left unmatched: 3. This CDR3 has 13 amino acids. The CDR3 sequence: CASRGTGEYGYTF. DNA of the CDR3: TGTGCCAGCAGGGGGACAGGGGAGTATGGCTACACCTTC.

The rearrangement joins TRBV30 to TRBJ2-2, with 13 bases matching TRBD2. This CDR3 is built from 16 residues. The V segment lost 5 bases and the J segment 5 bases; nucleotides outside the gene matches: 8. The germline V gene has CDR1 GTSNPN and CDR2 SVGIG (reference sequence). The CDR3 nucleotides are TGTGCCTGGGGCCCGGGACTAGCGGGGTGGACCGGGGAGCTGTTTTTT. Translation: CAWGPGLAGWTGELFF.

This clonotype was seen many times. The chain joins TRBV6-5 to TRBJ2-2, with D possibly called TRBD1 or TRBD2 (6 bases each). V lost 1 base, J lost 4 bases, and 10 bases lay in between. Germline assignment: CDR1 MNHEY and CDR2 SVGAGI. The CDR3 extends over 15 amino acids. CDR3 bases: TGTGCCAGCAGTTACTGGACGGGGGCCACCGGGGAGCTGTTTTTT. This codes for CASSYWTGATGELFF.

This clonotype has more than one count but fewer than ten. This sequence joins TRBV10-3 and TRBJ2-1; D is undetermined. Trimming pared 4 bases from V and 0 bases from J, leaving 13 bases between. The CDR3 consists of 16 residues. The germline gives CDR1 ENHRY, CDR2 SYGVKD. The CDR3 here is CAISGVSESSYNEQFF. The DNA of the CDR3 is TGTGCCATCAGTGGTGTCAGCGAAAGCTCCTACAATGAGCAGTTCTTC.

Many counts were recorded for this clonotype. The rearrangement joins TRBV24-1 to TRBJ2-1, with D uncertain. The CDR3 spans 12 residues. Trimming took 6 bases from V and 5 from J, leaving 7 bases between them. The germline gives CDR1 KGHDR, CDR2 SFDVKD. The CDR3 is CATSSLHNEQFF. The CDR3, as DNA: TGTGCCACCAGTAGTCTTCACAATGAGCAGTTCTTC.

This clonotype was counted at least ten times. V usage is TRBV9 and J usage is TRBJ2-3; 11 bases are a match to TRBD1. V trimming: 3 bases; J trimming: 6 bases; junction bases outside the gene matches: 6. The germline V gene encodes CDR1 SGDLS and CDR2 YYNGEE. The CDR3 is 15 residues long. The CDR3 here is CASSGGQGALDTQYF. CDR3 DNA sequence: TGTGCCAGCAGCGGAGGACAGGGGGCGCTGGATACGCAGTATTTT.

This clonotype was seen more than once but under ten times. The rearrangement uses TRBV18 and TRBJ1-5; a weak D match, TRBD1 (5 bases). CDR3 size: 16 residues. Germline-derived CDR1 and CDR2 are KGHSH and LQKENI. The germline V and J ends were trimmed by 2 bases and 4 bases, with 15 bases remaining between them. The CDR3 is CASSPRQGGRNQPQHF. CDR3 in DNA: TGTGCCAGCTCACCAAGGCAGGGTGGCCGGAATCAGCCCCAGCATTTT.

V is TRBV29-1 and J is TRBJ2-7, with D possibly TRBD1 on 5 matching bases. The V gene lost 5 bases and the J gene lost 4 bases, with 12 bases spanning the gap. There are 12 residues in the CDR3. CDR1 is SQVTM, CDR2 ANQGSEA, per germline. CDR3 amino acids: CSVKTVSYEQYF. The CDR3 nucleotides read TGCAGCGTTAAGACAGTATCATACGAGCAGTACTTC.

V is TRBV9 and J is TRBJ2-3, with D uncertain. The V and J ends lost 3 bases and 2 bases respectively, with 4 bases between them. The CDR3 totals 12 residues. The germline CDR1 and CDR2 sequences are SGDLS and YYNGEE. CDR3 in amino acids: CASSGNTDTQYF. The CDR3 coding sequence is TGTGCCAGCAGCGGAAACACAGATACGCAGTATTTT.

The V call is TRBV28, the J call TRBJ2-5; 7 bases line up with TRBD1. Per the germline V gene, CDR1 is MDHEN and CDR2 is SYDVKM. The CDR3 contains 16 residues. J gave up 5 bases and V 4 bases, and 13 bases lay outside the gene matches. CDR3 bases: TGTGCCAGCAGTTCCCCCGGGACAGCCAAGAGGGAGACCCAGTACTTC. Translating it yields CASSSPGTAKRETQYF.

V is TRBV7-9 and J is TRBJ2-5, with 8 bases lining up with TRBD1. The CDR3 contains 14 residues. The germline V gene has CDR1 SEHNR and CDR2 FQNEAQ (reference sequence). The V gene end was trimmed by 4 bases and the J gene end by 4 bases; junction bases not matched to a gene: 5. The DNA of the CDR3 is TGTGCCAGCAGCTCCAGCGGACAGGGAGAGACCCAGTACTTC. Translation gives CASSSSGQGETQYF.

This clonotype has only a few counts. This chain connects TRBV6-6 to TRBJ2-1; 12 bases align to TRBD1. This CDR3 region has 16 residues. With V trimmed by 6 bases and J by 8 bases, 11 bases remained unmatched. CDR1 and CDR2 from the germline V gene are MNHNY and SVGAGI (reference sequence). As DNA, the CDR3 is TGTGCCAGCAGCCTTTCAGCCGGGACAGGGGGCGATGAGCAGTTCTTC. It specifies CASSLSAGTGGDEQFF.

This clonotype was counted ten times or more. V and J are TRBV3-1 and TRBJ2-1, with D hard to call. Trimming took 5 bases from V and 6 from J, leaving 11 bases between them. Per germline, CDR1 LGHDT and CDR2 YNNKEL (reference sequence). This CDR3 is 13 amino acids long. In DNA form, the CDR3 reads TGTGCCAGCAGCGGTCGAGTAAGCAATGAGCAGTTCTTC. The encoded protein is CASSGRVSNEQFF.

This sequence joins TRBV20-1 and TRBJ2-7; 8 nucleotides match TRBD1. The CDR3 loop spans 13 amino acids. CDR1 DFQATT and CDR2 SNEGSKA come from the germline V gene (reference sequence). Unmatched junction bases numbered 7, after V lost 6 bases and J lost 3 bases. CDR3 in amino acids: CSAGSQGGYEQYF. The CDR3 region has the DNA TGCAGTGCAGGTTCACAGGGGGGCTACGAGCAGTACTTC.

About this clonotype: Relative to the germline gene, one junction end is altered; a read error may explain this. The rearrangement uses TRBV7-7 and TRBJ2-7, with D possibly TRBD2 on 5 matching bases. CDR3 length: 13 residues. Germline CDR1 reads SSHAT; CDR2 reads FNYEAQ (reference sequence). The CDR3 DNA sequence: TGTGCTAGCAGCGTCGGGATCTCCTACGAGCAGTACTTC. It specifies CASSVGISYEQYF.

This clonotype was seen a few times. The CDR3 region is CASSPYRVGRGNYGYTF. The CDR3, as DNA: TGTGCCAGCTCACCATATAGGGTTGGCAGGGGCAACTATGGCTACACCTTC. The rearrangement joins TRBV18 to TRBJ1-2; maybe TRBD1 (6 bases). With 2 bases removed from V and 2 bases from J, the gap between germline ends came to 18 bases. CDR1 and CDR2 (germline): KGHSH, LQKENI. There are 17 residues in the CDR3.

This clonotype has at least ten counts. The chain carries TRBV3-1 and TRBJ1-1; 7 bases are shared with TRBD1. CDR3 length: 12 amino acids. The V and J ends lost 6 bases and 6 bases, in that order; junction bases with no gene match: 4. The V gene's germline CDR1 is LGHDT and CDR2 YNNKEL (reference sequence). CDR3 DNA: TGTGCCAGCAGGAGACAGGGTTCTGAAGCTTTCTTT. Protein product: CASRRQGSEAFF.